The TCR beta chain under discussion was sequenced for a study of T cells after yellow fever vaccination. There are a few counts of this clonotype. TCRdb re-analysed the 5' RACE reads in MiXCR, keeping a single row per CDR3 protein. Among under 400,000 distinct CDR3 sequences, around an eighth were seen once, and the ten largest hold around 3%. CDR3 length equals 16 residues. The trim removed 6 bases at V and 5 bases at J, leaving 10 bases unmatched. The sample here was CD4+ T cells sorted from PBMCs, taken 15 days after the yellow fever booster vaccination. This chain joins TRBV12-3 or TRBV12-4 and TRBJ2-1; 10 nucleotides line up with TRBD2. This clonotype originated in a man aged 18 to 30 who received the YFV17D yellow fever vaccine. As DNA, the CDR3 is TGTGCCAGCAGAAGAAGTGAGCGGGGGGGAAACAATGAGCAGTTCTTC. Translated, it gives CASRRSERGGNNEQFF.